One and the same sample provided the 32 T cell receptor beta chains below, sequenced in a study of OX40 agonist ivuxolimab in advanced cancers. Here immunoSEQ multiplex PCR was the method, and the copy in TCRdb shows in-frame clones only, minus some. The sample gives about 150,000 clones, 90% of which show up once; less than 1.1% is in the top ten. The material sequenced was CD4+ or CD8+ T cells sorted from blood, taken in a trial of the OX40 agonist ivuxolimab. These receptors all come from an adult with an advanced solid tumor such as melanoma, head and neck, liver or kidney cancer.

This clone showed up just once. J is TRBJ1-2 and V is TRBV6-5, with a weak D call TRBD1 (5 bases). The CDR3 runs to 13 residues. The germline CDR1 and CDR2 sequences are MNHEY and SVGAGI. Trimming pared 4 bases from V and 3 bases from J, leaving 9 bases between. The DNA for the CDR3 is TGTGCCAGCAGTTCGGGACTTGACTATGGCTACACCTTC. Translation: CASSSGLDYGYTF.

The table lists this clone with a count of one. CDR3: CASSFRGRNTGELFF. In DNA form, the CDR3 reads TGTGCCAGCAGTTTCCGAGGACGAAACACCGGGGAGCTGTTTTTT. V is TRBV27 and J is TRBJ2-2; no definite D call. V dropped 3 bases and J dropped 2 bases, with 10 bases sitting between them. The CDR3 is made up of 15 amino acids. CDR1 and CDR2 (germline): MNHEY, SMNVEV (reference sequence).

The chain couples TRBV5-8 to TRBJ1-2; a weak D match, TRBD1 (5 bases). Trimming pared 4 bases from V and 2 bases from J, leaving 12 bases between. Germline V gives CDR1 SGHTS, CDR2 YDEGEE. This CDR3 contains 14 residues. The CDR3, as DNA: TGTGCCAGCAGCCTTGGACAAGACAACTATGGCTACACCTTC. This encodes CASSLGQDNYGYTF.

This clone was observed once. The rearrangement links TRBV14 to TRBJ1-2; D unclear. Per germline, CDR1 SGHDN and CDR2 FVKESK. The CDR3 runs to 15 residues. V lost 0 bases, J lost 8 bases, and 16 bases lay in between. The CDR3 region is CASSQDRTQVGGYTF. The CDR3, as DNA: TGTGCCAGCAGCCAAGATCGTACGCAGGTCGGGGGCTACACCTTC.

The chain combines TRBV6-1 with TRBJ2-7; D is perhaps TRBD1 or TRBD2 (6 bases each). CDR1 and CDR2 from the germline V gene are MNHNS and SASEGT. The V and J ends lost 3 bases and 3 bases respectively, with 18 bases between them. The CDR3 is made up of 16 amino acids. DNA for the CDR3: TGTGCCAGCAGTGACGTAAGGGGGGTATATGTCTACGAGCAGTACTTC. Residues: CASSDVRGVYVYEQYF.

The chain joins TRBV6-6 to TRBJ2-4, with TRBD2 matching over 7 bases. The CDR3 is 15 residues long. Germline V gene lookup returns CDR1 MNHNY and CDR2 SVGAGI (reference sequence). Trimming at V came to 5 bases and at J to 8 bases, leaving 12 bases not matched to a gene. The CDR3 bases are TGTGCCAGCAGTGACCTAGTGGGAGGGCGAGACATTCAGTACTTC. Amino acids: CASSDLVGGRDIQYF.

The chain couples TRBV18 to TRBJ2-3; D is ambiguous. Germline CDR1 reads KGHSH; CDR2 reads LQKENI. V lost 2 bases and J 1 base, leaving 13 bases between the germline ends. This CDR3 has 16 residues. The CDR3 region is CASSPSATLRTDTQYF. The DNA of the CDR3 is TGTGCCAGCTCACCATCGGCTACGTTGCGCACAGATACGCAGTATTTT.

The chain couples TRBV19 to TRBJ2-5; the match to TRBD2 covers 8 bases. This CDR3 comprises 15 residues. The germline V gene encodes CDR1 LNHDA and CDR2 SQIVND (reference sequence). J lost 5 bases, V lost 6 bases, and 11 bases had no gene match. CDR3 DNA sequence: TGTGCCAGTAGCCGGGAGGGCCCCTTAGGGGAGACCCAGTACTTC. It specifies CASSREGPLGETQYF.

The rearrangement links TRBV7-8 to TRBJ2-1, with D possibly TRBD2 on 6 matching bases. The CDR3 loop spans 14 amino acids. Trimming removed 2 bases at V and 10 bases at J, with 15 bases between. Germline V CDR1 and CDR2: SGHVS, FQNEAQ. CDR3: CASSLTGSGVEQFF. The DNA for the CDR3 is TGTGCCAGCAGCTTAACGGGTAGCGGCGTAGAGCAGTTCTTC.

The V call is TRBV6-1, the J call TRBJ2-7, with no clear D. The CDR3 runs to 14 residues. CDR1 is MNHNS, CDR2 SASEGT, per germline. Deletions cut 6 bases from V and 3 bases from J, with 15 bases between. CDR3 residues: CASRYTEFNYEQYF. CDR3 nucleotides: TGTGCCAGCAGGTATACAGAATTTAACTACGAGCAGTACTTC.

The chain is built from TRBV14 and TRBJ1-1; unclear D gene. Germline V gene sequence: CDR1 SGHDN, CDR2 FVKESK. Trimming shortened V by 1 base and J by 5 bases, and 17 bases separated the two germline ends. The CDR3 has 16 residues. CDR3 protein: CASSQAFRSKVTEAFF. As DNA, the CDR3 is TGTGCCAGCAGCCAAGCTTTCAGGAGCAAGGTAACTGAAGCTTTCTTT.

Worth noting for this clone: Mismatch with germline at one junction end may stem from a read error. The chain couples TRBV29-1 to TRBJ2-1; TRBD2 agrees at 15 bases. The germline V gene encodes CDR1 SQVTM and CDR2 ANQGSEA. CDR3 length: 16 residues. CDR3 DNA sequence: TGCAGCGTCGAAGGGACTAGCGGGGGGAGGTACAATGAGCAGTTCTTC. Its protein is CSVEGTSGGRYNEQFF.

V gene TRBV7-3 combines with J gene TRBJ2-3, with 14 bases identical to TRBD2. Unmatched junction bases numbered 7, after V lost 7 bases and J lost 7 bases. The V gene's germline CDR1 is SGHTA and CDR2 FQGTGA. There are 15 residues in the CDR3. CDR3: CASTKGLAGENTQYF. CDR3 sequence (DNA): TGTGCCAGCACCAAGGGACTAGCGGGAGAAAATACGCAGTATTTT. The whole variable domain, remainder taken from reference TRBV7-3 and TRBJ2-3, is GAGVSQTPSNKVTEKGKYVELRCDPISGHTALYWYRQSLGQGPEFLIYFQGTGAADDSGLPNDRFFAVRPEGSVSTLKIQRTERGDSAVYLCASTKGLAGENTQYFGPGTRLTVL.

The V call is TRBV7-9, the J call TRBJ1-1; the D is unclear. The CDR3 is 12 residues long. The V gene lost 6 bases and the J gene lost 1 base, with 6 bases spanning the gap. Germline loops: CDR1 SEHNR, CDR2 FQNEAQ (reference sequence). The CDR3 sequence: CASRGANTEAFF. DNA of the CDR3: TGTGCCAGCAGGGGAGCGAACACTGAAGCTTTCTTT.

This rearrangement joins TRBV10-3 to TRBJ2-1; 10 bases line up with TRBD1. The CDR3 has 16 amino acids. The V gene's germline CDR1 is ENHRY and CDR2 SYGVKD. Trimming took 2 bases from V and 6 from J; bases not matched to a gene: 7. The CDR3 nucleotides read TGTGCCATCAGTGAGGGTCGACAGGGGGCGGGCAATGAGCAGTTCTTC. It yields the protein CAISEGRQGAGNEQFF.

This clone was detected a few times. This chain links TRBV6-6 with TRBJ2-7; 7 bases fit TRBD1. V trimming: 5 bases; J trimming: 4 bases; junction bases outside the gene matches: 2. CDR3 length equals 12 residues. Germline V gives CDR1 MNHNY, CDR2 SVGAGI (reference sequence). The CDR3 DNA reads TGTGCCAGCAGTACAGGGGTTTACGAGCAGTACTTC. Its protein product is CASSTGVYEQYF.

This chain's CDR3 is CAISRGTGANYGYTF. CDR3 sequence (DNA): TGTGCCATCAGTCGAGGGACAGGGGCTAACTATGGCTACACCTTC. V is TRBV10-3 and J is TRBJ1-2, with 10 positions matching TRBD1. The CDR3 is 15 amino acids. Germline loops: CDR1 ENHRY, CDR2 SYGVKD. V lost 5 bases and J lost 0; bases outside the gene matches: 3.

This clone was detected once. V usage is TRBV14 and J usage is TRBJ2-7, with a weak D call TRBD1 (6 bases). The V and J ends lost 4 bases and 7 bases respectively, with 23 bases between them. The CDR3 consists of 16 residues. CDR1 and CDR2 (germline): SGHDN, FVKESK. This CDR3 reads CASSPRLRGRGGEQYF. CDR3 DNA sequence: TGTGCCAGCAGCCCGCGGTTAAGGGGGAGAGGGGGAGAGCAGTACTTC.

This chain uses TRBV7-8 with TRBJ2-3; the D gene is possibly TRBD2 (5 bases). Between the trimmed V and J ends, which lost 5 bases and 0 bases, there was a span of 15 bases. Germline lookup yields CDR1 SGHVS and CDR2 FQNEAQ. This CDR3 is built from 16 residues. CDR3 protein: CASSPLPGKSTDTQYF. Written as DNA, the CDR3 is TGTGCCAGCAGCCCTTTGCCGGGAAAGAGCACAGATACGCAGTATTTT.

Here the CDR3 reads CASSSSGSLHF. The DNA of the CDR3 is TGTGCCAGCAGTTCGTCGGGGTCCCTCCACTTT. V and J are TRBV6-5 and TRBJ1-6; no clear D. This CDR3 is built from 11 residues. Germline V CDR1 and CDR2: MNHEY, SVGAGI. V gave up 4 bases and J gave up 14 bases, with 9 bases separating them.

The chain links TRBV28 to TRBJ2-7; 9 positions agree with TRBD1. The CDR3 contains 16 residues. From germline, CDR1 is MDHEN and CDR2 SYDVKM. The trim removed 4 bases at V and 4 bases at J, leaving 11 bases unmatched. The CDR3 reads CASSSQKGQGLYEQYF. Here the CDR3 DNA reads TGTGCCAGCAGTTCCCAAAAGGGACAGGGACTTTACGAGCAGTACTTC.

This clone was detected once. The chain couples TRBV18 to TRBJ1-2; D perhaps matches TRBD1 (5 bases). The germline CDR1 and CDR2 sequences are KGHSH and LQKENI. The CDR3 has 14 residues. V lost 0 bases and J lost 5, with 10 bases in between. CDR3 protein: CASSPPARAYGYTF. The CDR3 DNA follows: TGTGCCAGCTCACCACCCGCCAGGGCGTATGGCTACACCTTC.

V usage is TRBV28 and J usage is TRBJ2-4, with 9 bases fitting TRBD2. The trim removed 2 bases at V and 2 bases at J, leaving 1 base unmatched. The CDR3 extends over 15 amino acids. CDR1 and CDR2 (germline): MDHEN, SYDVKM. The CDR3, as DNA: TGTGCCAGCAGTTTAGCGGGAGGGACCAAAAACATTCAGTACTTC. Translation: CASSLAGGTKNIQYF.

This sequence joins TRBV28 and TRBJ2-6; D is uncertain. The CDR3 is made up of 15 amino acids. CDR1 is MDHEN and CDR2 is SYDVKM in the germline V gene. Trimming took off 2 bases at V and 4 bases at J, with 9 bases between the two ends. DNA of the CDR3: TGTGCCAGCAGTTTAGCAGGTGTCGGGGCCAACGTCCTGACTTTC. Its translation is CASSLAGVGANVLTF.

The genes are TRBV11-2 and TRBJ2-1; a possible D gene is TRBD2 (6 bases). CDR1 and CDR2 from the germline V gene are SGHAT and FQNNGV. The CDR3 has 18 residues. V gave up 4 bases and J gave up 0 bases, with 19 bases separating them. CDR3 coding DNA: TGTGCCAGCAGCTCACCGAGCGGCAGGACTAACTCCTACAATGAGCAGTTCTTC. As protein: CASSSPSGRTNSYNEQFF.

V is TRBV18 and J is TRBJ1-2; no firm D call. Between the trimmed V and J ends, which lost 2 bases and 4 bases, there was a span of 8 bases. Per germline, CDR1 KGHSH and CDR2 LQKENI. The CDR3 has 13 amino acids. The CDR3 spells CASSPEGAYGYTF. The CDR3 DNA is TGTGCCAGCTCACCAGAGGGAGCCTATGGCTACACCTTC.

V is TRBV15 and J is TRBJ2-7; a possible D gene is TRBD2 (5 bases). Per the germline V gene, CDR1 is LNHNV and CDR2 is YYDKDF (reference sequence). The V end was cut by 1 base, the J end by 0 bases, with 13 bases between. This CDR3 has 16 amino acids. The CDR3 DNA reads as TGTGCCACCAGCAGAGGGGCGGGCCCTTCCTCCTACGAGCAGTACTTC. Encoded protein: CATSRGAGPSSYEQYF.

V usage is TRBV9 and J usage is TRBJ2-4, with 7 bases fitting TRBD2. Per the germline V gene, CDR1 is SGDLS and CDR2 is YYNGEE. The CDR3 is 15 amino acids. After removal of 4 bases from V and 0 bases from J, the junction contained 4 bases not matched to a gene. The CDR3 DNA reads TGTGCCAGCAGCTCCCGACTAGCAGCCAAAAACATTCAGTACTTC. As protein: CASSSRLAAKNIQYF.

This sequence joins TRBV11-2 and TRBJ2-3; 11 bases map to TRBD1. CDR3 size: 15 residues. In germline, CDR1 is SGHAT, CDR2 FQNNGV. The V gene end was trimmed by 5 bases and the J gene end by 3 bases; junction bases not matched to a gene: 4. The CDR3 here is CASSQGDRGTDTQYF. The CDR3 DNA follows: TGTGCCAGCAGCCAAGGGGACAGGGGGACAGATACGCAGTATTTT.

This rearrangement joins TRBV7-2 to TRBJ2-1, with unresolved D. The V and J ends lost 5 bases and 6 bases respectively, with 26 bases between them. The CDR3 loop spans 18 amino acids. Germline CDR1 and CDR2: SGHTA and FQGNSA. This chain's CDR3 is CASSLGHPRQAGFNEQFF. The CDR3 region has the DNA TGTGCCAGCAGCCTCGGCCACCCGAGGCAGGCCGGATTCAATGAGCAGTTCTTC.

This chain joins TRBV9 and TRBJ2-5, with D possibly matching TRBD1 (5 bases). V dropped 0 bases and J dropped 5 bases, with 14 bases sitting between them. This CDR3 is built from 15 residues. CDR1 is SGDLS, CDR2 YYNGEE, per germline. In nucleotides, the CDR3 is TGTGCCAGCAGCGTAGAGGAAGGGGTTGAGGAGACCCAGTACTTC. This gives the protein CASSVEEGVEETQYF.

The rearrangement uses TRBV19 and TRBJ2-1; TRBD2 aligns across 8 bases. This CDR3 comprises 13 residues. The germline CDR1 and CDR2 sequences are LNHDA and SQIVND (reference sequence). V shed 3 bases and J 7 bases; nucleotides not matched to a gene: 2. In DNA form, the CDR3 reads TGTGCCAGTAGTATCAGACTAGCGAATGAGCAGTTCTTC. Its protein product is CASSIRLANEQFF. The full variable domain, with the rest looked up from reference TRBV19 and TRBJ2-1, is DGGITQSPKYLFRKEGQNVTLSCEQNLNHDAMYWYRQDPGQGLRLIYYSQIVNDFQKGDIAEGYSVSREKKESFPLTVTSAQKNPTAFYLCASSIRLANEQFFGPGTRLTVL.